What follows is one T cell receptor beta chain and its context. The antigen remains undetermined. The sample comes from a study of Ad26.COV2.S vaccination and SARS-CoV-2 variants. This sample's treatment: roughly 19 received Ad26.COV2.S at low or high dose, single or two shots; several received placebo; per-sample allocation not given. All samples were drawn on day 63, counting from the first vaccine or placebo injection. This Boston cohort included adults aged 18-55 years. TCRdb's copy holds only in-frame clones and misses some; the assay was immunoSEQ multiplex PCR. The table lists roughly 420,000 clones, more than 75% of them singletons. The CDR3 totals 16 residues. The V end was cut by 6 bases, the J end by 2 bases, with 14 bases between. Germline V CDR1 and CDR2: MDHEN, SYDVKM. Regarding the study as a whole: Overall T cell responses may have been underestimated by the analyses of TCR breadth and depth.

This chain connects TRBV28 to TRBJ1-6; D perhaps matches TRBD1 (5 bases). The receptor was isolated from a person between 18 and 65 years old who received the Ad26.COV2.S COVID-19 vaccine or a placebo. This material consisted of peripheral blood, taken in a trial of Ad26.COV2.S vaccine versus placebo. CDR3: CASRASGTAYNSPLHF. The CDR3, as DNA: TGTGCCAGCAGGGCCTCCGGGACGGCCTATAATTCACCCCTCCACTTT.